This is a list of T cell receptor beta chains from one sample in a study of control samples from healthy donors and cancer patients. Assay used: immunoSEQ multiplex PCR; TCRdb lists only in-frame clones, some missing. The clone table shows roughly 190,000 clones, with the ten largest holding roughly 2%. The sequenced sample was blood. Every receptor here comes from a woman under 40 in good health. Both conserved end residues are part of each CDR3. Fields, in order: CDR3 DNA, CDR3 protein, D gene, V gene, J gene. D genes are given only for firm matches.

TGTGCCAGTTTCAAAGTTTTAGGAAGGGGCCGCTCACCCCTCCACTTT	CASFKVLGRGRSPLHF	-	TRBV27	TRBJ1-6
TGTGCCAGCAGTGAGACAGGCTATCTCGTCACTGAAGCTTTCTTT	CASSETGYLVTEAFF	-	TRBV6-1	TRBJ1-1
TGTGCCAGCTCACCGGAAAGTACTGAAGCTTTCTTT	CASSPESTEAFF	-	TRBV18	TRBJ1-1
TGTGCCAGCAGACGTTTCCGACAAAGACAGCTATCTGGAAACACCATATATTTT	CASRRFRQRQLSGNTIYF	-	TRBV2	TRBJ1-3
TGTGCCAGCACCAACTATTATGGCTACACCTTC	CASTNYYGYTF	-	TRBV6-5	TRBJ1-2
TGCAGTGCTAGGGAAAACTATGGCTACACCTTC	CSARENYGYTF	-	TRBV20-1	TRBJ1-2
TGCGCCAGCAGCCTCGGACTAGCGGGGAGATACAATGAGCAGTTCTTC	CASSLGLAGRYNEQFF	TRBD2	TRBV4-3	TRBJ2-1
TGCAGTGCTAGTTTAATGGCGGGGGGCCGCACAGATACGCAGTATTTT	CSASLMAGGRTDTQYF	TRBD2	TRBV20-1	TRBJ2-3
TGTGCCTGGACCGCCGGTATAACTGAAGCTTTCTTT	CAWTAGITEAFF	-	TRBV30	TRBJ1-1
TGTGCCAGCAGCCAAGATTGGAGGGGACTGTACTTC	CASSQDWRGLYF	-	TRBV14	TRBJ2-5
TGTGCCAGCAGTTTAGCTTTGGGACGGTTACGAGAGCAGTACTTC	CASSLALGRLREQYF	-	TRBV28	TRBJ2-7
TGTGCCAGCAGCTTATTAGGGACAGGGGGCGTCGTCACTGAAGCTTTCTTT	CASSLLGTGGVVTEAFF	TRBD1	TRBV7-9	TRBJ1-1
TGTGCCAGCAGTTCGACCTGGACAGGGGACTATGGCTACACCTTC	CASSSTWTGDYGYTF	TRBD1	TRBV28	TRBJ1-2
TGTGCCAGCAGCTTAGCCACAGGGAGCTCTGGAAACACCATATATTTT	CASSLATGSSGNTIYF	-	TRBV7-2	TRBJ1-3
TGTGCCAGCTGTCAAAGAGGGCAGTTGTCTGGGGCCAACGTCCTGACTTTC	CASCQRGQLSGANVLTF	-	TRBV28	TRBJ2-6
TGTGCCAGCAGCCCTAACAGGGGGATTGAAGCTTTCTTT	CASSPNRGIEAFF	TRBD1	TRBV12-3/TRBV12-4	TRBJ1-1
TGTGCCAGCAGTGCTGGTTTGGGCGGGTACGAGCAGTACTTC	CASSAGLGGYEQYF	-	TRBV9	TRBJ2-7
TGTGCCAGCCAGAGCACCGGGGAGCTGTTTTTT	CASQSTGELFF	-	TRBV21-1	TRBJ2-2
TGTGCCAGCAGCTCGGCAGGGGGGAACACCGGGGAGCTGTTTTTT	CASSSAGGNTGELFF	TRBD1	TRBV7-3	TRBJ2-2
TGCGCCAGCAGCCCCCGTAATTCGCGCGAGACCCAGTACTTC	CASSPRNSRETQYF	-	TRBV5-1	TRBJ2-5
TGTGCCAGCAGTACCGGCCAATTGGATGAAAAACTGTTTTTT	CASSTGQLDEKLFF	-	TRBV28	TRBJ1-4
TGTGCCAGCAGCTGGGGACAGTCAGGCGGCAATGAGCAGTTCTTC	CASSWGQSGGNEQFF	TRBD1	TRBV5-8	TRBJ2-1
TGTGCCAGCAGGGATCCGGGACAGTCCAGCAACTATGGCTACACCTTC	CASRDPGQSSNYGYTF	TRBD1	TRBV11-2	TRBJ1-2
TGTGCCAGCACCCTAGGGGGGGGGATTAACTATGGCTACACCTTC	CASTLGGGINYGYTF	-	TRBV6-5	TRBJ1-2
TGTGCCAGCAGTCCCCTGAGTAATCTGTGGGGGACCCAGTACTTC	CASSPLSNLWGTQYF	-	TRBV28	TRBJ2-5
TGTGCCAGCAGCGTAGCTAGCGGGGGGCCAGGAAATACGCAGTATTTT	CASSVASGGPGNTQYF	TRBD2	TRBV9	TRBJ2-3
TGTGCCAGCAGCTGGACAACGCGGATGAACACTGAAGCTTTCTTT	CASSWTTRMNTEAFF	-	TRBV7-9	TRBJ1-1
TGCGCCAGCAGCCAAGATTGGACAGATAAATACACCGGGGAGCTGTTTTTT	CASSQDWTDKYTGELFF	-	TRBV4-1	TRBJ2-2
TGTGCCAGTTTACGGGGACAGGGGAACTATGGCTACACCTTC	CASLRGQGNYGYTF	TRBD1	TRBV19	TRBJ1-2
TGTGCCAGCAGTTTACAGGGGCCTCAGCCCCAGCATTTT	CASSLQGPQPQHF	-	TRBV12-3/TRBV12-4	TRBJ1-5
TGTGCCATCAGTGAACTAGCGGGGGGGCAAGAGACCCAGTACTTC	CAISELAGGQETQYF	TRBD2	TRBV10-3	TRBJ2-5
TGTGCCAGCAGTAAGACGGGACAGGTCTACGAGCAGTACTTC	CASSKTGQVYEQYF	TRBD1	TRBV6-2/TRBV6-3	TRBJ2-7